This is a list of T cell receptor beta chains from one sample in a study of response to subunit inactivated influenza vaccine. From the RT-PCR reads, TCRdb called clonotypes with MiXCR, one entry per CDR3 protein. The sample shows 590,000 or so distinct CDR3 sequences, about 14% of them seen only once. The specimen comprised PBMCs from blood, sampled 14 to 15 days before vaccination. The source of these receptors is a middle-aged man who received an inactivated influenza vaccine. Both conserved end residues are part of each CDR3. The order of the fields is D gene, J gene, V gene, clone size, CDR3 DNA, CDR3 protein. The D gene is left open where the match is weak. Clone size is shown for a subset of rows, as once, few, many or a class of expanded clone.

-	TRBJ2-5	TRBV29-1	few	TGCAGCGTCGCGGGCAGGGCAACAAGGACCCAGTACTTC	CSVAGRATRTQYF
-	TRBJ2-3	TRBV10-3	few	TGTGCCTTCAGACGATCCCCCACAGATACGCAGTATTTT	CAFRRSPTDTQYF
TRBD2	TRBJ2-7	TRBV12-3/TRBV12-4	many	TGTGCCAGCAGTGGGACTAGCAGATACGAGCAGTACTTC	CASSGTSRYEQYF
TRBD2	TRBJ2-5	TRBV7-8	-	TGTGCCAGCAGCTTTTTGGCGGGAGGAGAGACCCAGTACTTC	CASSFLAGGETQYF
TRBD2	TRBJ2-1	TRBV5-1	few	TGCGCCAGCCACCCCGGGGGGGCCGCGAGTGAGCAGTTCTTC	CASHPGGAASEQFF
-	TRBJ2-7	TRBV7-6	few	TGTGCCAGCAGCTTAAACGATTACGAGCAGTACTTC	CASSLNDYEQYF
-	TRBJ2-5	TRBV29-1	-	TGCAGCGTTGAAGATGATAGTAAAGAGACCCAGTACTTC	CSVEDDSKETQYF
TRBD2	TRBJ2-3	TRBV19	few	TGTGCCAGTAAGGTTAGCGGGGAGCTCCAAACAGATACGCAGTATTTT	CASKVSGELQTDTQYF
TRBD1	TRBJ2-2	TRBV3-1	few	TGTGCCAGCAGCTACGCAAATCCGGGACAGGGTCACACCGGGGAGCTGTTTTTT	CASSYANPGQGHTGELFF
-	TRBJ2-1	TRBV6-5	-	TGTGCCAGCAGTTACCGGGCCGGGGCAGGGTACAATGAGCAGTTCTTC	CASSYRAGAGYNEQFF
-	TRBJ2-5	TRBV5-1	few	TGCGCCAGCAGCTCGTTAGGGACAAGGCAAGAGACCCAGTACTTC	CASSSLGTRQETQYF
TRBD2	TRBJ2-2	TRBV5-6	many	TGTGCCAGCAGCTATCGGACTAGCGGGCCCACCGGGGAGCTGTTTTTT	CASSYRTSGPTGELFF
-	TRBJ1-5	TRBV28	-	TGTGCCAGCAGTCCGAACCTCAATCAGCCCCAGCATTTT	CASSPNLNQPQHF
-	TRBJ1-2	TRBV7-9	-	TGTGCCACCCCGGGGGGCTATGGCTACACCTTC	CATPGGYGYTF
TRBD1	TRBJ2-7	TRBV7-2	-	TGTGCCAGCAGCTTAGCCGGACAGGGGGCTCGGGAGCAGTACTTC	CASSLAGQGAREQYF
TRBD1	TRBJ2-7	TRBV20-1	few	TGCAGTGCCATCGGGACAGTCAGCTCCTACGAGCAGTACTTC	CSAIGTVSSYEQYF
-	TRBJ1-2	TRBV20-1	-	TGCAGTGCGCCCGACAGGTCCCCGCGCTATGGCTACACCTTC	CSAPDRSPRYGYTF
-	TRBJ2-5	TRBV29-1	-	TGCAGCGTTGATAACTTGGGCAGAGAAGAGACCCAGTACTTC	CSVDNLGREETQYF
-	TRBJ2-4	TRBV11-2	-	TGTGCCAGCAGCTCGGGCCCCGAAAACATTCAGTACTTC	CASSSGPENIQYF
-	TRBJ1-1	TRBV20-1	many	TGCAGTGCTAGAGCGGGACACTCCAACACTGAAGCTTTCTTT	CSARAGHSNTEAFF
-	TRBJ2-5	TRBV4-3	few	TGCGCCAGCAGCCAAAACGAAGGAGAGACCCAGTACTTC	CASSQNEGETQYF
-	TRBJ1-2	TRBV6-4	-	TGTGCCAGCAGCCCGCAGGGCGGCGGAGGCTACACCTTC	CASSPQGGGGYTF
TRBD1	TRBJ2-1	TRBV12-3/TRBV12-4	few	TGTGCCAGTAAAAGGGGACAGGGGAAAAACAATGAGCAGTTCTTC	CASKRGQGKNNEQFF
-	TRBJ2-1	TRBV7-6	once	TGTGCCAGCAGCCAGCTCCAGTACAATGAGCAGTTCTTC	CASSQLQYNEQFF
-	TRBJ2-5	TRBV6-2/TRBV6-3	few	TGTGCCAGCAGCCCCCCCCTCCAAGAGACCCAGTACTTC	CASSPPLQETQYF
-	TRBJ2-1	TRBV21-1	-	TGTGCCAGCAAGCAGGGGACAGGGGGACACAATGAGCAGTTCTTC	CASKQGTGGHNEQFF
TRBD1	TRBJ1-6	TRBV9	-	TGTGCCAGCAGCTCCGGGACAGGATACGGGGCCCTCCACTTT	CASSSGTGYGALHF
-	TRBJ2-7	TRBV4-2	-	TGTGCCAGCAGCCCCCGGGACAGAGGGAGGGGGGAGCAGTACTTC	CASSPRDRGRGEQYF
TRBD2	TRBJ2-7	TRBV27	many	TGTGCCAGCAGCGCTAGCGGAATCTACGAGCAGTACTTC	CASSASGIYEQYF
-	TRBJ1-2	TRBV3-1	-	TGTGCCAGCAGCCGCGGGGCAGAGTGGGGCTACACCTTC	CASSRGAEWGYTF
TRBD2	TRBJ2-1	TRBV20-1	-	TGCAGTGCTTCATCTCTAGCGGGGAGGCCCAATGAGCAGTTCTTC	CSASSLAGRPNEQFF
-	TRBJ2-5	TRBV4-1	-	TGCGCCAGCAGCACTGGGGCCTTCGAGACCCAGTACTTC	CASSTGAFETQYF
TRBD2	TRBJ2-1	TRBV20-1	few	TGCAGTGCTAGGTTTCTAGCGGGGGGGGAAGGTTCGAATGAGCAGTTCTTC	CSARFLAGGEGSNEQFF
-	TRBJ1-3	TRBV20-1	-	TGCAGTGCTAGAAAAGTTGCCGGAAACACCATATATTTT	CSARKVAGNTIYF
TRBD2	TRBJ2-2	TRBV7-2	few	TGTGCCAGCAGGACCCTAGCGGGAGTGGTCGGGGAGCTGTTTTTT	CASRTLAGVVGELFF
-	TRBJ2-3	TRBV7-8	-	TGTGCCAGCAGCTTCGGGCGTCAAAGTGCAGATACGCAGTATTTT	CASSFGRQSADTQYF
-	TRBJ2-7	TRBV15	once	TGTGCCACCAGCAGAGATGGTAACCCTTACGAGCAGTACTTC	CATSRDGNPYEQYF
-	TRBJ2-1	TRBV29-1	few	TGCAGCGTTGAGTCCCTAGAAAACAATGAGCAGTTCTTC	CSVESLENNEQFF
TRBD1	TRBJ2-7	TRBV12-3/TRBV12-4	-	TGTGCCAGCGGGACAGGGTGGTACGAGCAGTACTTC	CASGTGWYEQYF
-	TRBJ1-2	TRBV12-3/TRBV12-4	many	TGTGCCAGCAGTCCCCCTTTGGGGCACGGCTACACCTTC	CASSPPLGHGYTF
-	TRBJ2-1	TRBV12-3/TRBV12-4	many	TGTGCCAGCAGTCCCAGGGACTCATACAATGAGCAGTTCTTC	CASSPRDSYNEQFF